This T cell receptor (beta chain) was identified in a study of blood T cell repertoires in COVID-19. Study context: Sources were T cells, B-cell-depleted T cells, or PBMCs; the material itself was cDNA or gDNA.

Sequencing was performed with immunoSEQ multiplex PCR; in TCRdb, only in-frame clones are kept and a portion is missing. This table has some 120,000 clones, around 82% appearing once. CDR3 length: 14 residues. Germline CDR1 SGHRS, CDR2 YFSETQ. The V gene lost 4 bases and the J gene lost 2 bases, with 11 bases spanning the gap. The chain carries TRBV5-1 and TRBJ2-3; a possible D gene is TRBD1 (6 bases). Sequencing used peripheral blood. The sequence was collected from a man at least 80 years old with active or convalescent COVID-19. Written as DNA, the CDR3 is TGCGCCAGCAGCACGGACAGACTCACAGATACGCAGTATTTT. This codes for CASSTDRLTDTQYF.